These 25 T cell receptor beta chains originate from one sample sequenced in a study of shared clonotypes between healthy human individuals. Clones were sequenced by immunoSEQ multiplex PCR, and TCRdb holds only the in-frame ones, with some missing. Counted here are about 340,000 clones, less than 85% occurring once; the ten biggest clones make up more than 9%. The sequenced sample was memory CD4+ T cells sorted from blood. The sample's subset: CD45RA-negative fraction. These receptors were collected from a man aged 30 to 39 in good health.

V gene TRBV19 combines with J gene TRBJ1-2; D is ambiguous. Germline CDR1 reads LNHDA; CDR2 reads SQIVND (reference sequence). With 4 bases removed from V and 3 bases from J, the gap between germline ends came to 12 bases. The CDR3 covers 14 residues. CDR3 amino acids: CASSTPMTDYGYTF. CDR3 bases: TGTGCCAGTAGTACTCCTATGACGGACTATGGCTACACCTTC.

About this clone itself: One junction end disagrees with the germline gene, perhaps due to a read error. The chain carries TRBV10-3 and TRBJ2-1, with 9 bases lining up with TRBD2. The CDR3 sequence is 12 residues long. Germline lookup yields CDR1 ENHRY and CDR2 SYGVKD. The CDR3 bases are TGCACCACTAGCGGGTCCTACAATGAGCAGTTCTTC. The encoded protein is CTTSGSYNEQFF.

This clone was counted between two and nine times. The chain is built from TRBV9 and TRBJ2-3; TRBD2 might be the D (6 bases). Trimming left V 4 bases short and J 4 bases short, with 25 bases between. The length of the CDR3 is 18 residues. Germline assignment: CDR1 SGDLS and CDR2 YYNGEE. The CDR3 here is CASSQNLVAGPLADTQYF. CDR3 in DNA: TGTGCCAGCAGCCAAAACCTAGTGGCGGGGCCGCTGGCAGATACGCAGTATTTT.

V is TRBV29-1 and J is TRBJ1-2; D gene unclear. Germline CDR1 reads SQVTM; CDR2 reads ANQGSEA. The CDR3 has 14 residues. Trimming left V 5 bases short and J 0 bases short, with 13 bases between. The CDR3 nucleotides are TGCAGCGTTACACCGGGTTCCTCTAACTATGGCTACACCTTC. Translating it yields CSVTPGSSNYGYTF.

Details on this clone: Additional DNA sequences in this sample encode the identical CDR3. The CDR3 is CASSLLGTDTQYF. The CDR3 bases are TGTGCCAGCAGTTTACTAGGGACAGATACGCAGTATTTT. This chain joins TRBV27 and TRBJ2-3; D uncertain. This CDR3 has 13 amino acids. CDR1 MNHEY and CDR2 SMNVEV come from the germline V gene (reference sequence). The V end was cut by 2 bases, the J end by 3 bases, with 6 bases between.

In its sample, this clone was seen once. The CDR3 here is CASSLARGRNIQYF. In nucleotides, the CDR3 is TGTGCCAGCAGCTTAGCGAGGGGGCGGAACATTCAGTACTTC. This sequence joins TRBV11-3 and TRBJ2-4; 7 positions agree with TRBD1. The CDR3 is 14 amino acids. V was pared by 1 base and J by 7 bases, with 4 bases of the junction left unmatched. From germline, CDR1 is SGHNT and CDR2 YENEEA. Full variable domain (outside the CDR3, taken from reference TRBV11-3 and TRBJ2-4): EAGVVQSPRYKIIEKKQPVAFWCNPISGHNTLYWYLQNLGQGPELLIRYENEEAVDDSQLPKDRFSAERLKGVDSTLKIQPAELGDSAVYLCASSLARGRNIQYFGAGTRLSVL.

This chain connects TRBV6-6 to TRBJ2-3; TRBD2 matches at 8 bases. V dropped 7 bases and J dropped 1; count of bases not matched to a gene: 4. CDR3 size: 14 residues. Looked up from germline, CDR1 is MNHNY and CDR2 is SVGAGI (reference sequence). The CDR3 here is CASIPTSGTDTQYF. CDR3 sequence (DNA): TGTGCCAGCATCCCGACTAGCGGCACAGATACGCAGTATTTT.

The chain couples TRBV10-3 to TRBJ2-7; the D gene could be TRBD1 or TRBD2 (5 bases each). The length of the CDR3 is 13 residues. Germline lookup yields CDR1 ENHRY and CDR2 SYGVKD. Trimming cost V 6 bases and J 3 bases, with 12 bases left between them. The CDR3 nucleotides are TGTGCCATCAGGGGGACCTCCAACTACGAGCAGTACTTC. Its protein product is CAIRGTSNYEQYF.

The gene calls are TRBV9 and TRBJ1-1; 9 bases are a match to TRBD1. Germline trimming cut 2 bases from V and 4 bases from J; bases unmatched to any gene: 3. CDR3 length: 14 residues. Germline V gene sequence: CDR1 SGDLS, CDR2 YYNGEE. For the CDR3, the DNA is TGTGCCAGCAGCGTGGGGACAGGGCCCACTGAAGCTTTCTTT. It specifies CASSVGTGPTEAFF.

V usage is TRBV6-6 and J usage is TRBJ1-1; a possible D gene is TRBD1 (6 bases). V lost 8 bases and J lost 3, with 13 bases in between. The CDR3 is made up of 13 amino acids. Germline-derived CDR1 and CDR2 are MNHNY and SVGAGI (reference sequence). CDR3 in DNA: TGTGCCAGCGGGGTTGAGGGGGACACTGAAGCTTTCTTT. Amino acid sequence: CASGVEGDTEAFF.

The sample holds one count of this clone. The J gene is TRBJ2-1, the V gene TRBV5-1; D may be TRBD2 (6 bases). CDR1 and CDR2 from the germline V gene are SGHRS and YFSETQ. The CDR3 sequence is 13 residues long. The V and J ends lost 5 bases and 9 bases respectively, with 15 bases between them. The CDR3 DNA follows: TGCGCCAGCAGGACGGGGACTCTCGGTGAGCAGTTCTTC. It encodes CASRTGTLGEQFF.

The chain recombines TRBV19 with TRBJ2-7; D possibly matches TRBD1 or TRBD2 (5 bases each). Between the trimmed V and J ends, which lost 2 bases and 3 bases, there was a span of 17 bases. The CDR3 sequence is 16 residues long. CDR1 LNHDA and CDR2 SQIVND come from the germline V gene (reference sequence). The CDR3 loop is CASSIPPGRLSYEQYF. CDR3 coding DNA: TGTGCCAGTAGTATACCTCCGGGACGGCTGAGCTACGAGCAGTACTTC.

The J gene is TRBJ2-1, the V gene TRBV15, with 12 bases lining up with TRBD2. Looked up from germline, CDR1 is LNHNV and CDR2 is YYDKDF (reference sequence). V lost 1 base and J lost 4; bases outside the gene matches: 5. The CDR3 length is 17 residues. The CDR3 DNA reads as TGTGCCACCAGCAGAGTTTCCACTAGCGGGAGGTACAATGAGCAGTTCTTC. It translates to CATSRVSTSGRYNEQFF.

This CDR3 is CASSLDLDRSNEQYF. The CDR3 DNA reads TGTGCCAGCAGCTTAGATCTCGACAGATCCAACGAGCAGTACTTC. The chain employs TRBV7-6 and TRBJ2-7; possibly TRBD1 for D (5 bases). The ends were cut back, 1 base at V and 5 bases at J, with 15 bases in the middle. Per the germline V gene, CDR1 is SGHVS and CDR2 is FNYEAQ. The CDR3 runs to 15 residues. Drawing the rest from reference TRBV7-6 and TRBJ2-7, the complete variable domain is GAGVSQSPRYKVTKRGQDVALRCDPISGHVSLYWYRQALGQGPEFLTYFNYEAQQDKSGLPNDRFSAERPEGSISTLTIQRTEQRDSAMYRCASSLDLDRSNEQYFGPGTRLTVT.

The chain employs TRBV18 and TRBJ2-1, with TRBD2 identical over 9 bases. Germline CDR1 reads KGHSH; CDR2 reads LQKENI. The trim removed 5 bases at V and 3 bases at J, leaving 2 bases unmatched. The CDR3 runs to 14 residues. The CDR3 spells CASSISGGYNEQFF. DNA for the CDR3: TGTGCCAGCTCAATTAGCGGGGGCTACAATGAGCAGTTCTTC.

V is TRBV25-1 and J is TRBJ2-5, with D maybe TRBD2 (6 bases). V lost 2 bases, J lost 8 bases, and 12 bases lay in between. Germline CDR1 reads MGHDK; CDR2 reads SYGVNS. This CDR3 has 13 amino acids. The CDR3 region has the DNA TGTGCCAGCAGTGAAGCGGGTAGCGGTACCCAGTACTTC. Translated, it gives CASSEAGSGTQYF.

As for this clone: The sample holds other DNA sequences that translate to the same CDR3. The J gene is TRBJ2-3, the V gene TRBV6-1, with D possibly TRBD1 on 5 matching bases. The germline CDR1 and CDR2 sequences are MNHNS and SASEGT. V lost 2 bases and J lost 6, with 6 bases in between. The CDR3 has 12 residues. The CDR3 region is CASSETGDTQYF. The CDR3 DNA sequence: TGTGCCAGCAGTGAAACAGGCGATACGCAGTATTTT.

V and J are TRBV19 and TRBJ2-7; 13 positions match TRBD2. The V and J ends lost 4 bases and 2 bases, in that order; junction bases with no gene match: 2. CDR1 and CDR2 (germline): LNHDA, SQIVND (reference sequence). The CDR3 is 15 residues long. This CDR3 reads CASSTGLAGAYEQYF. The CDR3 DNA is TGTGCCAGTAGTACCGGACTAGCGGGAGCCTACGAGCAGTACTTC.

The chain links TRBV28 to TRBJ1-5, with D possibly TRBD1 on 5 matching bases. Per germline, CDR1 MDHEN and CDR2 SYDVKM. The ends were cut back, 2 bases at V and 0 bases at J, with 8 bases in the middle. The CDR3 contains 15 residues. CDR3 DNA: TGTGCCAGCAGTTTACAGGGAAATAGCAATCAGCCCCAGCATTTT. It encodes CASSLQGNSNQPQHF.

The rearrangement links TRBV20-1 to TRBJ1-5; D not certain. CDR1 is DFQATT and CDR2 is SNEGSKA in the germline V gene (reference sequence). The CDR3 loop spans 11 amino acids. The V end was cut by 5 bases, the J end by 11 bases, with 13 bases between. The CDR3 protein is CSAPLGGAQHF. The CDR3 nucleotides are TGCAGTGCTCCCCTTGGAGGAGCCCAGCATTTT.

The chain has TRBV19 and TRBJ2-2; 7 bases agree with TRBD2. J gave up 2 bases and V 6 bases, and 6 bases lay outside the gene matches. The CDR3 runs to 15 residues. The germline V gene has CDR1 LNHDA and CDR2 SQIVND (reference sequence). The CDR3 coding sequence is TGTGCCAGTAGGCAACCGGGAGGAAACACCGGGGAGCTGTTTTTT. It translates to CASRQPGGNTGELFF.

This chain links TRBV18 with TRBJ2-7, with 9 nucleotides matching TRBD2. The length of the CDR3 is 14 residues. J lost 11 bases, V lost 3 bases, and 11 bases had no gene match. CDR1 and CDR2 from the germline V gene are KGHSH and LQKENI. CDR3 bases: TGTGCCAGCTCACCGACACCGGGACTAGCAGAGAAGTACTTC. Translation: CASSPTPGLAEKYF.

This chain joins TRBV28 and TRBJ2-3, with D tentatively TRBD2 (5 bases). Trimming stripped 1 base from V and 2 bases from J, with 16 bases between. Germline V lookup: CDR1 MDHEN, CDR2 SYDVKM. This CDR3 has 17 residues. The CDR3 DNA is TGTGCCAGCAGTTTATTAGACCAGAGGGCCTCCACAGATACGCAGTATTTT. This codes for CASSLLDQRASTDTQYF. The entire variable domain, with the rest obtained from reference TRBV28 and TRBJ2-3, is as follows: DVKVTQSSRYLVKRTGEKVFLECVQDMDHENMFWYRQDPGLGLRLIYFSYDVKMKEKGDIPEGYSVSREKKERFSLILESASTNQTSMYLCASSLLDQRASTDTQYFGPGTRLTVL.

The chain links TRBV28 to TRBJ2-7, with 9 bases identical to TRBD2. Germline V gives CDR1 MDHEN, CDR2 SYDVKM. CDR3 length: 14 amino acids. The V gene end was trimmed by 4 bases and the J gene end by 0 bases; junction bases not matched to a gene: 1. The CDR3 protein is CASSYSGSSYEQYF. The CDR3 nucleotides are TGTGCCAGCAGTTATAGCGGGAGCTCCTACGAGCAGTACTTC.

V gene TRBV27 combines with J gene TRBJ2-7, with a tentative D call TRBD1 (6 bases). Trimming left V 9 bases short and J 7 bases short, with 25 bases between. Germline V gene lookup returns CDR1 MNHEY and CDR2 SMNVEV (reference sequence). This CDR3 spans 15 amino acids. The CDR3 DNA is TGTGCCAGTGGTTTGAGGGACATTCCCTTTTGGGAGCAGTACTTC. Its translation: CASGLRDIPFWEQYF.